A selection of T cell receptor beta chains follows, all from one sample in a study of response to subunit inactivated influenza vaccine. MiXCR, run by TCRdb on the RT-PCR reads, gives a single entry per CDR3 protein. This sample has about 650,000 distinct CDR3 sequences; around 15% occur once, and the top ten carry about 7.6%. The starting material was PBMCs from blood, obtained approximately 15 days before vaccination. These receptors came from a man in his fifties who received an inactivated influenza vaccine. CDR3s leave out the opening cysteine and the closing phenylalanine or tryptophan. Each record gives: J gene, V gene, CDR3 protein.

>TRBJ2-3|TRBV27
ASSLPGFGTDTQY
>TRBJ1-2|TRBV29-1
SGLTGNYGYT
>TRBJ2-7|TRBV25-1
ASSDVRGARPYEQY
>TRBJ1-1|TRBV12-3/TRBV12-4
ASSHGQGVLNTEAF
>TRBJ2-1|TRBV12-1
ASVILGRGAEQF
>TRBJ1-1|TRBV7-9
ASRPGTGGAGTEAF
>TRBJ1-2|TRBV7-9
ASSRQGISYT
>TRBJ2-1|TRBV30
AWSGGVYNEQF
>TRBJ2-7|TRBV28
ASRPPAGGYEQY
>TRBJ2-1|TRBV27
ASSLGGGAGPGHNEQF
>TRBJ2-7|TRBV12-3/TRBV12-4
ASSFSDRGEQY
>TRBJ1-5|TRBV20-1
SARPYSTSNQPQH
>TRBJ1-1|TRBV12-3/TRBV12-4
ASSVTVNTEAF
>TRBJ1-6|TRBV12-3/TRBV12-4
ASSFDSSYNSPLH
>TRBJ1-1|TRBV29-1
SAEGAGNTEAF
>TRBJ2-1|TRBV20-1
SALVADSSYNEQF
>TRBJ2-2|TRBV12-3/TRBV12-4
ASTPEPNTGELF
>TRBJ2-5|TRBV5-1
ASSLGRVEETQY
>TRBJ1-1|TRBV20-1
SARPHGQGRDTEAF
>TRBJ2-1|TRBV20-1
SARDPNSGRADEQF
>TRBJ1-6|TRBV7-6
ASSLAPAHSGDSPLH
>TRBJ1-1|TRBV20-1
SAPGPMNTEAF
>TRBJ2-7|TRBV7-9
ASSPTGTGLF
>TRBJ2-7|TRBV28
ASSGLAVRGEQY
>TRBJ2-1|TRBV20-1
SANPSTSGSANEQF
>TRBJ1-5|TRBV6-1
ASSDPGSGNQPQH
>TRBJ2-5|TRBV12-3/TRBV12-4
ASSLGGGKETQY
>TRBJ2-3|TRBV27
ASSSSIGQTRSTDTQY
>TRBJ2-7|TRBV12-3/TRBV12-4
ASSPGTRGVPQY
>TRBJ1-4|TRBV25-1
ASSASGTQGVF
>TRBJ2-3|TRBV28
ASSTRLAADTQY
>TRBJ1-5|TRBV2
ATRRDSNQPQH
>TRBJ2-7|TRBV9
ASSETGTGGSYEQY
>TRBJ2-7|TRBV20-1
SARTPGQYFEQY
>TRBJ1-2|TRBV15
ATSRDPSPIYGYT
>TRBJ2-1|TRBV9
ASSVDGGGLYNEQF
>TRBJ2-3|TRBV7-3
ASSSDGGSTDTQY
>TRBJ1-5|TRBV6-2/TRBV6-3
ASRPGRYSNQPQH
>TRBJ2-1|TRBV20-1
SARGRDRAYNEQF
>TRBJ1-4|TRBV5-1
ASSSLTAGGKLF
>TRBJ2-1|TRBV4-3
ASSQQPSGGGSYNEQF
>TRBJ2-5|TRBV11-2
ASSSTGRGTQY
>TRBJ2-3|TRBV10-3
AISSGGTTDTQY
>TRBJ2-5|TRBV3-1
ASRGAGGPGTQY
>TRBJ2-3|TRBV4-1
ASSQDLALGTDTQY
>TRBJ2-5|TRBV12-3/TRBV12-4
ASRLAGGNQETQY
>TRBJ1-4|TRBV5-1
ASSLTGKSNEKLF
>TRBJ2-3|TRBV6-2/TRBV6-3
ASSYSKVLGSGDTQY
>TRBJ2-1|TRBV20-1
SARRASEQF
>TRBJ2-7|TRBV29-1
SVESGSYEQY
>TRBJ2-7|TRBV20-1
SARDLRGGNEQY
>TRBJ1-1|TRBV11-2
ASSLGGGLAEAF
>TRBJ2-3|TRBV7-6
ASTLHTQY
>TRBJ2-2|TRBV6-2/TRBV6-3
ASSYSLDRLETGELF
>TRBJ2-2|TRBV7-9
ASSSGQAAGELF
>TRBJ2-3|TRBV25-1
ASSFARQVADTQY
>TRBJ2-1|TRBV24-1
ATSDPRGNEQF
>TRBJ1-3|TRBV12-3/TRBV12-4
ASSRPGGQGNTIY
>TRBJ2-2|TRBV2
ASSEMSGRTGELF